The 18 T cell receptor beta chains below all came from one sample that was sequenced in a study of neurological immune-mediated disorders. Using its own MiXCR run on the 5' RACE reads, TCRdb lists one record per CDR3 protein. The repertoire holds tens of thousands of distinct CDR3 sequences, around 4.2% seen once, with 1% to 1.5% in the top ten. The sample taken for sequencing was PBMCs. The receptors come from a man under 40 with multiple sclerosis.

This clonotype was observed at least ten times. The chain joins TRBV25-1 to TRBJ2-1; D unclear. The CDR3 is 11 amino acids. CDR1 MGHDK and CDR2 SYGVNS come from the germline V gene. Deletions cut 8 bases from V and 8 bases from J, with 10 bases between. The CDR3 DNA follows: TGTGCCAGCGGCGTAAGAGATGAGCAGTTCTTC. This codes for CASGVRDEQFF.

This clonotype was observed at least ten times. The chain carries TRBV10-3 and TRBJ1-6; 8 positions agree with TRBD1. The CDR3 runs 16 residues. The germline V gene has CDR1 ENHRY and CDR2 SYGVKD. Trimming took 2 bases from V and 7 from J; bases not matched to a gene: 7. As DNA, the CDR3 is TGTGCCATCAGTGAGACCCGCGGACAGGGAAATTCACCCCTCCACTTT. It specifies CAISETRGQGNSPLHF.

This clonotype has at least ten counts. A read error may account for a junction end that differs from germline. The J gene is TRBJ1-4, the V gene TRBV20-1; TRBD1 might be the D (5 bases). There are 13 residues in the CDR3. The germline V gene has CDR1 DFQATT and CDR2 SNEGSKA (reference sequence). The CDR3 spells CSASRGTSEKLFF. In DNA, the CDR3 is TGCAGTGCCTCCCGGGGCACTAGTGAAAAACTGTTTTTT.

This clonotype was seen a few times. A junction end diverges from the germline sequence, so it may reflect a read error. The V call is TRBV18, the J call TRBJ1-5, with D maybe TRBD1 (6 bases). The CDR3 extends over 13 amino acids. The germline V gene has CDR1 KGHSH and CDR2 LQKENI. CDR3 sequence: CASSPGDGQPQNF. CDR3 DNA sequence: TGTGCCAGCTCCCCAGGGGACGGTCAGCCCCAGAATTTT. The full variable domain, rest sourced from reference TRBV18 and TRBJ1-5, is NAGVMQNPRHLVRRRGQEARLRCSPMKGHSHVYWYRQLPEEGLKFMVYLQKENIIDESGMPKERFSAEFPKEGPSILRIQQVVRGDSAAYFCASSPGDGQPQNFGDGTRLSIL.

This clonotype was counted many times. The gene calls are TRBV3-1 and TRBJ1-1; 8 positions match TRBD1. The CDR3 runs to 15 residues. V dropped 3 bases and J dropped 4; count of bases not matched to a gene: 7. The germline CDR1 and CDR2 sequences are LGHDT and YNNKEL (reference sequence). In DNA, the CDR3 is TGTGCCAGCAGCCACCCGACAGGGGTGGCCACTGAAGCTTTCTTT. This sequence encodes CASSHPTGVATEAFF.

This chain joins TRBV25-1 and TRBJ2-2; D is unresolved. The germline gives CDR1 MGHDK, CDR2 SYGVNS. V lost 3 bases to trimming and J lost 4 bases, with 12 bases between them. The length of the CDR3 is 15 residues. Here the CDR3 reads CASSDPRQVTGELFF. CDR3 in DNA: TGTGCCAGCAGTGACCCCCGGCAGGTCACCGGGGAGCTGTTTTTT.

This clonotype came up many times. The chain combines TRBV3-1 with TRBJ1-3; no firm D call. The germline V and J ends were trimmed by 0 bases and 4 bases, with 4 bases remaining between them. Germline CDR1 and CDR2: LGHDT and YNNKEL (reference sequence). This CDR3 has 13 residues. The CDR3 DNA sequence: TGTGCCAGCAGCCAAGAGAACGGAAACACCATATATTTT. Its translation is CASSQENGNTIYF.

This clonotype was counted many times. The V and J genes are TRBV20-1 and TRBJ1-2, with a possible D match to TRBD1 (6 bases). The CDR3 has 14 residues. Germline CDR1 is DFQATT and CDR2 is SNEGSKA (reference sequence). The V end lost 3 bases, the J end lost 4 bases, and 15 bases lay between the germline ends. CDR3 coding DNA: TGCAGTGCTAGCAGGGCAGGGGCGATCTATGGCTACACCTTC. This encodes CSASRAGAIYGYTF.

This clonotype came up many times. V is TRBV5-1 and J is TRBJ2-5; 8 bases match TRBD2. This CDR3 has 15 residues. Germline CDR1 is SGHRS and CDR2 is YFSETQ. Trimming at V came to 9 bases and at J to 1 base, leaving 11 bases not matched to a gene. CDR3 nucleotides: TGCGCCACAAGCTTGCGCGGGGGGCCCCAAGAGACCCAGTACTTC. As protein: CATSLRGGPQETQYF.

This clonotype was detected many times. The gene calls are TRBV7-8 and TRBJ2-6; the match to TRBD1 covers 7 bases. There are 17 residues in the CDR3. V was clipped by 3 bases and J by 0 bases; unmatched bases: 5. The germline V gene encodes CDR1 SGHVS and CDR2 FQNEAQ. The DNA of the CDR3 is TGTGCCAGCAGCTTGACAGGGCCCCCCTCTGGGGCCAACGTCCTGACTTTC. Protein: CASSLTGPPSGANVLTF.

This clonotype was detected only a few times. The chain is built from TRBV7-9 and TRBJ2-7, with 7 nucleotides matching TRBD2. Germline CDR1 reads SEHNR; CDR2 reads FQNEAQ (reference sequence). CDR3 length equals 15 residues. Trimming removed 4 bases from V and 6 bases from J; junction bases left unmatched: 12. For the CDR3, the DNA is TGTGCCAGCAGCTCCCCTGGGGAGGGGTGGATCGAGCAGTACTTC. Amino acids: CASSSPGEGWIEQYF.

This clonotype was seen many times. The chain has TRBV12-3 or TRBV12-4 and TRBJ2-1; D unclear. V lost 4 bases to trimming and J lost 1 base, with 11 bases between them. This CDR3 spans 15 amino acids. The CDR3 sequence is CASSSGRASYNEQFF. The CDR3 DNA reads TGTGCCAGCAGTTCTGGCCGGGCGTCCTACAATGAGCAGTTCTTC.

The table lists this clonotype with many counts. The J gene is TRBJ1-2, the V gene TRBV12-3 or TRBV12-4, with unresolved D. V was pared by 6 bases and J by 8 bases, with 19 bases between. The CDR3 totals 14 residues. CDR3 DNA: TGTGCCAGCAGGCGCCGGGAGACCACGGCCGGCTACACCTTC. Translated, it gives CASRRRETTAGYTF.

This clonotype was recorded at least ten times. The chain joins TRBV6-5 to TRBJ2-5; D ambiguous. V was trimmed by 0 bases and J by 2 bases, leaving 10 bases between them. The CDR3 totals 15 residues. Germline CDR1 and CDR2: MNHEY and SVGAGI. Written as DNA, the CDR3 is TGTGCCAGCAGTTACTCGGGCCCCGGGCAAGAGACCCAGTACTTC. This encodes CASSYSGPGQETQYF.

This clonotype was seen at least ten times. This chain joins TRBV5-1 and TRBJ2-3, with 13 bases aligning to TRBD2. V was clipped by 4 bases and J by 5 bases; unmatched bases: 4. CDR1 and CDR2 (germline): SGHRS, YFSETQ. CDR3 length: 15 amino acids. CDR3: CASSLWTSGGDTQYF. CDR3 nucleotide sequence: TGCGCCAGCAGCCTTTGGACTAGCGGGGGAGATACGCAGTATTTT.

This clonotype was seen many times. CDR3 protein: CSARVGGEADEQFF. The CDR3 DNA follows: TGCAGTGCTAGAGTCGGCGGGGAGGCGGATGAGCAGTTCTTC. V gene TRBV20-1 combines with J gene TRBJ2-1, with D perhaps matching TRBD2 (6 bases). Germline V gene lookup returns CDR1 DFQATT and CDR2 SNEGSKA (reference sequence). This CDR3 comprises 14 residues. V lost 1 base and J 8 bases, leaving 15 bases between the germline ends.

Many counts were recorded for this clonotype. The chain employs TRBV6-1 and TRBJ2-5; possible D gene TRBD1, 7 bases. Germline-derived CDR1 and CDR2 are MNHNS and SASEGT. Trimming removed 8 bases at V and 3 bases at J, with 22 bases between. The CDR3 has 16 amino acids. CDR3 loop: CASRPTQGGTEETQYF. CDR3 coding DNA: TGTGCCAGCCGCCCTACTCAAGGAGGGACAGAAGAGACCCAGTACTTC.

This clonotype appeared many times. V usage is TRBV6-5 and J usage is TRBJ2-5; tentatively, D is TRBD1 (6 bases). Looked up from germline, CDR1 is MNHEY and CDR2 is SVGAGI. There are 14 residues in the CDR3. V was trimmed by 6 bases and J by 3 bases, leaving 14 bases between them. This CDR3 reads CASSPRDTEETQYF. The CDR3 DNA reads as TGTGCCAGCAGCCCACGGGACACCGAAGAGACCCAGTACTTC.